This entry is about one T cell receptor beta chain. The data were obtained in a study of T cells in Graves' hyperthyroidism and ophthalmopathy. Overall study: At initial diagnosis, before any treatment had begun, peripheral blood was obtained.

Trimming took off 6 bases at V and 4 bases at J, with 18 bases between the two ends. The CDR3 length is 16 residues. Per germline, CDR1 MNHNS and CDR2 SASEGT. Using RNA transcripts as the source, TCR beta CDR3 regions were amplified. HTBI primers were employed in a first-round RT-PCR of the TCR CDR3. TCRdb reprocessed the multiplex PCR reads via MiXCR and lists one record per CDR3 protein. The table records around 350,000 distinct CDR3 sequences, roughly 15% of them present only once. The chain joins TRBV6-1 to TRBJ2-2; TRBD2 is a possible D gene (6 bases). The sequence was collected from a woman aged 25 to 39 with Graves' ophthalmopathy. Sequencing used blood. For the CDR3, the DNA is TGTGCCAGCAGCCCCCTGGCGGGGCGAATCACCGGGGAGCTGTTTTTT. Translation: CASSPLAGRITGELFF.